Presented here are 30 T cell receptor beta chains from one specimen sequenced in a study of blood T cell repertoires in COVID-19. Some clones are missing from TCRdb's copy, which holds only in-frame ones; the method was immunoSEQ multiplex PCR. The sample includes fewer than 350,000 clones, 80% to 90% of them seen just once. Material for sequencing was peripheral blood. The source is a woman in her 50s who had recovered from COVID-19.

This rearrangement joins TRBV7-8 to TRBJ2-3, with 7 positions matching TRBD1. The trim removed 0 bases at V and 4 bases at J, leaving 7 bases unmatched. This CDR3 has 16 residues. The germline CDR1 and CDR2 sequences are SGHVS and FQNEAQ. In DNA, the CDR3 is TGTGCCAGCAGCTTAGCGACGAGGGGGCTGGCAGATACGCAGTATTTT. This gives the protein CASSLATRGLADTQYF.

A few counts support this clone. The rearrangement links TRBV9 to TRBJ1-2, with TRBD1 matching over 9 bases. The J segment lost 6 bases and the V segment lost 3 bases, leaving 6 bases of the junction unmatched. The CDR3 contains 14 residues. Germline lookup yields CDR1 SGDLS and CDR2 YYNGEE. The CDR3 sequence is CASSGYRGQDGYTF. The CDR3 region has the DNA TGTGCCAGCAGCGGTTACAGGGGGCAGGATGGCTACACCTTC.

This clone is a singleton in its sample. V gene TRBV2 combines with J gene TRBJ2-2, with 7 bases that match TRBD2. The CDR3 spans 14 residues. Germline values: CDR1 SNHLY, CDR2 FYNNEI. The CDR3 is CSTGEGPNTGELFF. CDR3 DNA sequence: TGTTCCACCGGGGAGGGCCCAAACACCGGGGAGCTGTTTTTT.

This rearrangement joins TRBV29-1 to TRBJ1-4; maybe TRBD1 (5 bases). The CDR3 extends over 12 amino acids. V lost 3 bases to trimming and J lost 7 bases, with 9 bases between them. Germline V gene data show CDR1 as SQVTM and CDR2 as ANQGSEA. The CDR3 is CSVDFGGEKLFF. CDR3 in DNA: TGCAGCGTTGATTTCGGGGGTGAAAAACTGTTTTTT.

A remark on this clone: Other nucleotide sequences from this sample produce the same CDR3. CDR3 amino acids: CASSVALNTEAFF. The DNA for the CDR3 is TGTGCCAGCAGCGTAGCCCTAAACACTGAAGCTTTCTTT. J is TRBJ1-1 and V is TRBV9, with unresolved D. Germline CDR1 and CDR2: SGDLS and YYNGEE. The V gene lost 0 bases and the J gene lost 2 bases, with 5 bases spanning the gap. The CDR3 sequence is 13 residues long.

The J gene is TRBJ2-4, the V gene TRBV3-1 (or the pseudogene TRBV3-2); possibly TRBD2 for D (7 bases). This CDR3 is 10 amino acids long. Deletions cut 8 bases from V and 14 bases from J, with 13 bases between. The germline V gene has CDR1 LGHDT and CDR2 YNNKEL (reference sequence). DNA of the CDR3: TGTGCCAGCCCGTTAGGGGGGGAGTACTTC. Residues: CASPLGGEYF.

The chain joins TRBV19 to TRBJ2-7; 12 nucleotides agree with TRBD2. Trimming took 6 bases from V and 6 from J; bases not matched to a gene: 9. The CDR3 is 15 amino acids. The germline gives CDR1 LNHDA, CDR2 SQIVND (reference sequence). CDR3 protein: CASSYSSGRASEQYF. CDR3 DNA sequence: TGTGCCAGTAGCTACTCTAGCGGGAGGGCCTCCGAGCAGTACTTC.

This chain links TRBV28 with TRBJ2-5, with a possible D match to TRBD1 (6 bases). Trimming stripped 6 bases from V and 3 bases from J, with 17 bases between. The germline CDR1 and CDR2 sequences are MDHEN and SYDVKM. The CDR3 has 15 residues. The CDR3 sequence is CASSPPGHPKETQYF. The CDR3 bases are TGTGCCAGCAGCCCTCCGGGACACCCCAAAGAGACCCAGTACTTC. Full variable domain (rest looked up from reference TRBV28 and TRBJ2-5): DVKVTQSSRYLVKRTGEKVFLECVQDMDHENMFWYRQDPGLGLRLIYFSYDVKMKEKGDIPEGYSVSREKKERFSLILESASTNQTSMYLCASSPPGHPKETQYFGPGTRLLVL.

The CDR3 coding sequence is TGTGCCTGGAGTGAGGGAGGAGGTGAAAAACTGTTTTTT. Protein product: CAWSEGGGEKLFF. The rearrangement joins TRBV30 to TRBJ1-4; D unclear. Trimming removed 1 base from V and 7 bases from J, with 10 bases in between. Germline CDR1 and CDR2: GTSNPN and SVGIG (reference sequence). The CDR3 is made up of 13 amino acids.

This chain uses TRBV28 with TRBJ2-7; TRBD1 agrees at 7 bases. From germline, CDR1 is MDHEN and CDR2 SYDVKM. With V trimmed by 4 bases and J by 10 bases, 28 bases remained unmatched. The CDR3 is 19 amino acids. CDR3 nucleotides: TGTGCCAGCAGTTCCGATACCACCCCCCCGACAGGGAAATATCTTCGCCAGTACTTC. It is translated as CASSSDTTPPTGKYLRQYF.

In its sample, this clone was seen many times. V and J are TRBV6-2 or TRBV6-3 and TRBJ2-7, with TRBD2 as a possible D gene (6 bases). Germline V CDR1 and CDR2: MNHEY, SVGEGT. The CDR3 is 16 amino acids. Trimming removed 0 bases at V and 0 bases at J, with 12 bases between. The CDR3 reads CASSYSGGLSSYEQYF. The CDR3 bases are TGTGCCAGCAGTTACTCGGGGGGACTTAGCTCCTACGAGCAGTACTTC.

The V and J genes are TRBV5-8 and TRBJ2-7; the D gene is possibly TRBD1 (5 bases). Germline CDR1 and CDR2: SGHTS and YDEGEE. V lost 2 bases and J lost 6, with 9 bases in between. CDR3 length: 12 residues. CDR3 residues: CASSFGHSEQYF. CDR3 DNA: TGTGCCAGCAGCTTCGGACACTCCGAGCAGTACTTC.

V and J are TRBV28 and TRBJ1-3; 8 nucleotides align to TRBD1. This CDR3 region has 15 residues. The germline CDR1 and CDR2 sequences are MDHEN and SYDVKM. Trimming cost V 5 bases and J 3 bases; bases outside gene matches: 6. CDR3 residues: CASSQDRGNGNTIYF. CDR3 sequence (DNA): TGTGCCAGCAGTCAAGACAGGGGAAATGGAAACACCATATATTTT.

The chain joins TRBV7-6 to TRBJ2-3, with a weak D call TRBD2 (6 bases). CDR1 is SGHVS, CDR2 FNYEAQ, per germline. The CDR3 runs 13 residues. Trimming cost V 6 bases and J 6 bases, with 13 bases left between them. The CDR3 region is CASSRLVGDTQYF. Written as DNA, the CDR3 is TGTGCCAGCAGTCGACTAGTCGGGGATACGCAGTATTTT.

The chain has TRBV5-5 and TRBJ1-6, with D uncertain. The V end lost 1 base, the J end lost 8 bases, and 10 bases lay between the germline ends. The CDR3 consists of 14 residues. Germline V gene lookup returns CDR1 SGHKS and CDR2 YYEKEE (reference sequence). The CDR3 DNA follows: TGTGCCAGCAGCTTGCGTCGCGAGTATTCACCCCTCCACTTT. Translating gives CASSLRREYSPLHF.

The rearrangement joins TRBV29-1 to TRBJ2-5, with 8 bases lining up with TRBD1. The CDR3 consists of 13 residues. The junction had 8 bases not matched to a gene; V was cut back by 6 bases and J by 5 bases. Germline CDR1 SQVTM, CDR2 ANQGSEA. In nucleotides, the CDR3 is TGCAGCGTCCCGGGACAGGACGTGGAGACCCAGTACTTC. This codes for CSVPGQDVETQYF.

The rearrangement joins TRBV20-1 to TRBJ2-1; TRBD2 agrees at 7 bases. Germline-derived CDR1 and CDR2 are DFQATT and SNEGSKA (reference sequence). V lost 0 bases and J lost 14; bases outside the gene matches: 4. The CDR3 sequence is 11 residues long. CDR3 amino acids: CSARDSGGEFF. In DNA form, the CDR3 reads TGCAGTGCTAGAGATAGTGGGGGGGAGTTCTTC.

The chain is built from TRBV19 and TRBJ1-5; 9 bases align to TRBD1. The CDR3 has 14 amino acids. With V trimmed by 6 bases and J by 6 bases, 6 bases remained unmatched. Germline CDR1 LNHDA, CDR2 SQIVND (reference sequence). The CDR3 DNA reads TGTGCCAGTAGCCGGGACAGGGATGGTCAGCCCCAGCATTTT. Its protein product is CASSRDRDGQPQHF. Using reference TRBV19 and TRBJ1-5 for the parts outside the CDR3, the full variable domain is DGGITQSPKYLFRKEGQNVTLSCEQNLNHDAMYWYRQDPGQGLRLIYYSQIVNDFQKGDIAEGYSVSREKKESFPLTVTSAQKNPTAFYLCASSRDRDGQPQHFGDGTRLSIL.

This clone was counted a single time. The V call is TRBV19, the J call TRBJ1-1; D gene ambiguous. V was shortened by 3 bases and J by 3 bases, with 11 bases between the two germline ends. Per the germline V gene, CDR1 is LNHDA and CDR2 is SQIVND (reference sequence). The CDR3 length is 14 residues. This chain's CDR3 is CASSIRTPDTEAFF. Written as DNA, the CDR3 is TGTGCCAGTAGTATTCGTACACCAGACACTGAAGCTTTCTTT.

The chain employs TRBV19 and TRBJ1-2; D gene uncertain. CDR1 is LNHDA and CDR2 is SQIVND in the germline V gene (reference sequence). Trimming cost V 0 bases and J 3 bases, with 8 bases left between them. The CDR3 spans 14 residues. CDR3 in amino acids: CASSIETDHYGYTF. The CDR3 nucleotides are TGTGCCAGTAGTATAGAAACAGATCACTATGGCTACACCTTC.

The chain employs TRBV4-3 and TRBJ2-3, with 8 bases that match TRBD2. Trimming removed 0 bases from V and 1 base from J; junction bases left unmatched: 15. This CDR3 comprises 20 residues. CDR1 is LGHNA and CDR2 is YSLEER in the germline V gene. The CDR3 nucleotides are TGCGCCAGCAGCCAAGATCTGATCATTCGCCTAGCGGGCCGCACAGATACGCAGTATTTT. As protein: CASSQDLIIRLAGRTDTQYF.

The rearrangement links TRBV19 to TRBJ2-2, with TRBD1 matching over 7 bases. J gave up 3 bases and V 10 bases, and 8 bases lay outside the gene matches. This CDR3 is built from 14 residues. Germline CDR1 and CDR2: LNHDA and SQIVND (reference sequence). The CDR3 DNA reads as TGTGCCACCAAAGGGGGACAGTACACCGGGGAGCTGTTTTTT. Encoded protein: CATKGGQYTGELFF.

This clone was counted only a few times. CDR3: CASSPYRGGNTIYF. The CDR3 DNA is TGTGCCAGCAGCCCCTACAGGGGTGGAAACACCATATATTTT. The chain has TRBV7-9 and TRBJ1-3; 7 positions match TRBD1. There are 14 residues in the CDR3. Looked up from germline, CDR1 is SEHNR and CDR2 is FQNEAQ (reference sequence). The V gene end was trimmed by 5 bases and the J gene end by 3 bases; junction bases not matched to a gene: 4.

This clone has just a few counts. The J gene is TRBJ2-2, the V gene TRBV9; D is undetermined. Trimming took 4 bases from V and 1 from J, leaving 11 bases between them. The V gene's germline CDR1 is SGDLS and CDR2 YYNGEE. This CDR3 comprises 15 residues. The CDR3 spells CASSRELQNTGELFF. The CDR3 nucleotides read TGTGCCAGCAGCCGTGAACTACAGAACACCGGGGAGCTGTTTTTT.

The V gene is TRBV5-1, the J gene TRBJ2-7, with 9 positions matching TRBD1. Per germline, CDR1 SGHRS and CDR2 YFSETQ. V lost 4 bases and J lost 2; bases outside the gene matches: 4. The CDR3 length is 14 residues. In DNA form, the CDR3 reads TGCGCCAGCAGCACGACAGGGGGTACCTACGAGCAGTACTTC. It yields the protein CASSTTGGTYEQYF.

The chain employs TRBV28 and TRBJ2-7, with D maybe TRBD1 (6 bases). The V gene lost 8 bases and the J gene lost 3 bases, with 11 bases spanning the gap. Germline CDR1 and CDR2: MDHEN and SYDVKM. The CDR3 is 12 residues long. Written as DNA, the CDR3 is TGTGCCAGCGGAACAGGGATCTACGAGCAGTACTTC. As protein: CASGTGIYEQYF. Full variable domain (outside the CDR3, taken from reference TRBV28 and TRBJ2-7): DVKVTQSSRYLVKRTGEKVFLECVQDMDHENMFWYRQDPGLGLRLIYFSYDVKMKEKGDIPEGYSVSREKKERFSLILESASTNQTSMYLCASGTGIYEQYFGPGTRLTVT.

This clone has a single count. V is TRBV9 and J is TRBJ2-4; D might be TRBD2 (6 bases). Between the trimmed V and J ends, which lost 0 bases and 0 bases, there was a span of 7 bases. This CDR3 region has 15 residues. Germline V CDR1 and CDR2: SGDLS, YYNGEE. This CDR3 is CASSVGRVAKNIQYF. CDR3 in DNA: TGTGCCAGCAGCGTAGGGAGGGTAGCCAAAAACATTCAGTACTTC.

V is TRBV28 and J is TRBJ2-1; the D gene is possibly TRBD1 (6 bases). The CDR3 totals 14 residues. CDR1 is MDHEN and CDR2 is SYDVKM in the germline V gene. Trimming stripped 5 bases from V and 9 bases from J, with 17 bases between. The CDR3 coding sequence is TGTGCCAGCAGTCTGGCCCTCAGGGGTGGTGAGCAGTTCTTC. Protein product: CASSLALRGGEQFF.

This chain links TRBV5-1 with TRBJ1-2, with 8 bases aligning to TRBD1. The CDR3 totals 15 residues. With 4 bases clipped from V and 2 bases from J, the junction kept 7 bases outside the gene matches. In germline, CDR1 is SGHRS, CDR2 YFSETQ. DNA of the CDR3: TGCGCCAGCAGCCCCCGGCAGGGGGCGAACTATGGCTACACCTTC. It is translated as CASSPRQGANYGYTF.

The chain carries TRBV24-1 and TRBJ1-5; 7 bases line up with TRBD1. Germline V gene lookup returns CDR1 KGHDR and CDR2 SFDVKD. The CDR3 covers 12 residues. The V and J ends lost 9 bases and 2 bases, in that order; junction bases with no gene match: 0. CDR3: CATGTGNQPQHF. Here the CDR3 DNA reads TGTGCCACCGGGACAGGCAATCAGCCCCAGCATTTT.